One and the same sample provided the 30 T cell receptor beta chains below, sequenced in a study of regulatory T cells in long-lasting Graves disease (dated by TCRdb to the early 2020s). The library was generated by multiplex PCR. Instrument used: Illumina HiSeq 4000. CDR3 regions were amplified by Arm-PCR with iRepertoire HTBI primers to construct TCR beta libraries. TCRdb itself trimmed the public reads at Q25 with fastp, ran MiXCR and retained productive beta chains. Entries are consolidated by CDR3 protein sequence, retaining the most common genes and DNA. The sample contains 400,000 to 500,000 distinct CDR3 sequences, 15% to 20% of them found a single time. Clones ranked in the top ten supply roughly 10% of the sample. The sample's time point label, in plain terms: newly diagnosed GD, antithyroid drugs for less than 3 months. For both TCR sequencing and RNA sequencing, RNA was extracted from PBMCs using TRIzol.

These data were likewise used in another study, on T cells in Graves' hyperthyroidism and ophthalmopathy.

The sequencing used peripheral blood mononuclear cells (PBMCs), collected at new diagnosis, from a patient treated with antithyroid drugs. These receptors came from a woman between 25 and 40 years old with Graves disease. Donor details come from another sample of the same person, matched by shared clones.

Many counts were recorded for this clonotype. The rearrangement uses TRBV3-1 and TRBJ2-1; unclear D gene. The CDR3 is made up of 14 amino acids. The V and J ends lost 0 bases and 8 bases respectively, with 11 bases between them. Germline V gives CDR1 LGHDT, CDR2 YNNKEL (reference sequence). CDR3 sequence: CASSQDVSSDEQFF. CDR3 nucleotides: TGTGCCAGCAGCCAAGATGTATCCAGCGATGAGCAGTTCTTC.

This rearrangement joins TRBV12-3 or TRBV12-4 to TRBJ1-3, with TRBD1 as a possible D gene (5 bases). There are 16 residues in the CDR3. Trimming took 2 bases from V and 0 from J, leaving 11 bases between them. In DNA, the CDR3 is TGTGCCAGCAGTTTATGGGCGGGACCCTCTGGAAACACCATATATTTT. Residues: CASSLWAGPSGNTIYF.

This clonotype has just a few counts. A read error may produce the germline difference seen at one junction end. The chain employs TRBV5-1 and TRBJ2-2; either TRBD1 or TRBD2 may supply D (5 bases each). Germline V gene data show CDR1 as SGHRS and CDR2 as YFSETQ. The CDR3 spans 17 residues. CDR3 sequence reads: CASSPGGSEGRTGELFF. DNA for the CDR3: TGTGCCAGCAGCCCCGGAGGATCCGAGGGGCGAACCGGGGAGCTGTTTTTT.

This clonotype has a count of ten or more. The chain combines TRBV29-1 with TRBJ2-3; TRBD2 is a possible D gene (6 bases). Trimming removed 5 bases from V and 3 bases from J, with 12 bases in between. CDR1 is SQVTM, CDR2 ANQGSEA, per germline. The CDR3 has 13 amino acids. The CDR3 reads CSVLGSWTDTQYF. As DNA, the CDR3 is TGCAGCGTTCTCGGGAGTTGGACAGATACGCAGTATTTT.

This clonotype was observed a few times. The V and J genes are TRBV28 and TRBJ1-2; no clear D. This CDR3 region has 14 residues. Germline-derived CDR1 and CDR2 are MDHEN and SYDVKM. V was cut by 2 bases and J by 3 bases, with 10 bases left in between. CDR3 in DNA: TGTGCCAGCAGTTTACGAGGAGATTACTATGGCTACACCTTC. Encoded protein: CASSLRGDYYGYTF.

The table lists this clonotype with many counts. The CDR3 bases are TGCAGTGCAACCCCGGGGACTAGCGGGAGATCCCAGTACTTC. This sequence encodes CSATPGTSGRSQYF. The V call is TRBV20-1, the J call TRBJ2-7, with 14 nucleotides matching TRBD2. Per the germline V gene, CDR1 is DFQATT and CDR2 is SNEGSKA (reference sequence). The CDR3 is 14 residues long. The trim removed 6 bases at V and 10 bases at J, leaving 11 bases unmatched.

The genes are TRBV10-2 and TRBJ1-2, with TRBD1 matching 8 bases. Per the germline V gene, CDR1 is WSHSY and CDR2 is SAAADI. This CDR3 region has 14 residues. V shed 8 bases, J shed 4 bases, and the junction held 9 bases outside the gene matches. The CDR3 DNA reads TGCGCCAGCGGCCCGACAGGGGATGGCTATGGCTACACCTTC. Its translation is CASGPTGDGYGYTF.

There are many counts of this clonotype. CDR3 amino acids: CASVSRQGPNEQFF. CDR3 coding DNA: TGTGCCAGCGTTTCGAGACAGGGTCCCAATGAGCAGTTCTTC. This chain connects TRBV27 to TRBJ2-1; 7 bases are shared with TRBD1. V was clipped by 8 bases and J by 6 bases; unmatched bases: 10. The CDR3 loop spans 14 amino acids. Germline CDR1 and CDR2: MNHEY and SMNVEV (reference sequence).

This clonotype was recorded a few times. V and J are TRBV6-2 or TRBV6-3 and TRBJ2-5; TRBD2 might be the D (6 bases). The CDR3 extends over 15 amino acids. Trimming left V 6 bases short and J 3 bases short, with 17 bases between. The V gene's germline CDR1 is MNHEY and CDR2 SVGEGT. The CDR3 spells CASSSGPGGEETQYF. The CDR3 nucleotides read TGTGCCAGCAGCTCAGGGCCCGGGGGAGAAGAGACCCAGTACTTC.

This clonotype has just a few counts. V and J are TRBV28 and TRBJ1-5; possible D gene TRBD1, 5 bases. The length of the CDR3 is 14 residues. The V and J ends lost 1 base and 9 bases respectively, with 13 bases between them. Per germline, CDR1 MDHEN and CDR2 SYDVKM. In DNA, the CDR3 is TGTGCCAGCAGTTTATCGACAGTCCAAAGGCCCCAGCATTTT. Amino acid sequence: CASSLSTVQRPQHF.

Concerning this clonotype itself: An end of the junction does not agree with germline; a read error may underlie this. V and J are TRBV18 and TRBJ1-1, with D possibly being TRBD1 (6 bases). Germline assignment: CDR1 KGHSH and CDR2 LQKENI. The CDR3 spans 13 residues. CDR3 region: CASSPRTDTETFF. In DNA, the CDR3 is TGTGCCAGCTCACCGAGGACAGACACTGAAACTTTCTTT.

This clonotype was observed at least ten times. The CDR3 DNA sequence: TGCGCCAGCAGCCTTCTCAACCGGGACAGGGTTGATGACACTGAAGCTTTCTTT. It yields the protein CASSLLNRDRVDDTEAFF. V gene TRBV5-1 combines with J gene TRBJ1-1, with 9 bases lining up with TRBD1. Per the germline V gene, CDR1 is SGHRS and CDR2 is YFSETQ. The CDR3 sequence is 18 residues long. V gave up 4 bases and J gave up 3 bases; unmatched junction bases: 16.

This chain uses TRBV24-1 with TRBJ2-1; the match to TRBD2 covers 7 bases. The CDR3 length is 16 residues. V lost 4 bases and J lost 6; bases outside the gene matches: 11. The germline V gene has CDR1 KGHDR and CDR2 SFDVKD. The DNA of the CDR3 is TGTGCCACCAGTGACGGAGGACTAGTCGGGCGCAATGAGCAGTTCTTC. It is translated as CATSDGGLVGRNEQFF.

The V and J genes are TRBV7-2 and TRBJ2-7, with TRBD1 identical over 9 bases. The CDR3 covers 16 residues. V lost 4 bases and J lost 6; bases outside the gene matches: 13. Germline loops: CDR1 SGHTA, CDR2 FQGNSA. CDR3 bases: TGTGCCAGCAGCTGGGAATTACGACAGGGGGTGGGCGAGCAGTACTTC. Its translation: CASSWELRQGVGEQYF.

The chain is built from TRBV5-6 and TRBJ1-6; 8 bases map to TRBD1. The germline V gene has CDR1 SGHDT and CDR2 YYEEEE. V lost 0 bases to trimming and J lost 7 bases; unmatched junction nucleotides: 6. This CDR3 is built from 16 residues. CDR3 bases: TGTGCCAGCAGCTTGGCCAGGCAGGGGGCAAATTCACCCCTCCACTTT. This translates into CASSLARQGANSPLHF.

The chain recombines TRBV10-3 with TRBJ2-2, with D perhaps TRBD1 (6 bases). The V gene's germline CDR1 is ENHRY and CDR2 SYGVKD. V was trimmed by 5 bases and J by 5 bases, leaving 6 bases between them. This CDR3 has 12 residues. The chain's CDR3 is CAISQGTGELFF. For the CDR3, the DNA is TGTGCCATCAGTCAGGGGACCGGGGAGCTGTTTTTT.

This clonotype was found many times. The rearrangement links TRBV7-2 to TRBJ2-1; tentatively, D is TRBD1 or TRBD2 (5 bases each). Per germline, CDR1 SGHTA and CDR2 FQGNSA. The CDR3 sequence is 15 residues long. V gave up 3 bases and J gave up 8 bases, with 17 bases separating them. CDR3 amino acids: CASSLALGVGDEQFF. The CDR3 DNA reads as TGTGCCAGCAGCTTGGCCTTGGGGGTGGGGGATGAGCAGTTCTTC.

CDR3 sequence (DNA): TGTGCCAGCAGTTTAAAGGGTGAGGGCAATCAGCCCCAGCATTTT. Translated, it gives CASSLKGEGNQPQHF. V usage is TRBV28 and J usage is TRBJ1-5; D uncertain. V was cut by 2 bases and J by 2 bases, with 10 bases left in between. The CDR3 length is 15 residues. Looked up from germline, CDR1 is MDHEN and CDR2 is SYDVKM.

The V call is TRBV20-1, the J call TRBJ2-5; no reliable D call. CDR3 length: 13 residues. Germline loops: CDR1 DFQATT, CDR2 SNEGSKA (reference sequence). Trimming removed 8 bases at V and 1 base at J, with 14 bases between. The CDR3 loop is CSTRISRQETQYF. The CDR3 region has the DNA TGCAGTACGCGGATTAGCCGCCAAGAGACCCAGTACTTC.

Remarks on this clonotype: Germline and junction disagree at one end, which may indicate a read error. This chain uses TRBV7-2 with TRBJ2-1; 8 nucleotides line up with TRBD2. CDR1 is SGHTA and CDR2 is FQGNSA in the germline V gene. The length of the CDR3 is 19 residues. CDR3 sequence: CASSLARVRTSGPYSEQFF. CDR3 in DNA: TGTGCCAGCAGCTTAGCGAGGGTTAGAACTAGCGGACCCTACAGTGAGCAGTTCTTC.

The V call is TRBV5-1, the J call TRBJ1-2; D is ambiguous. Germline CDR1 reads SGHRS; CDR2 reads YFSETQ. CDR3 length: 15 residues. Trimming removed 0 bases from V and 2 bases from J, with 11 bases in between. CDR3 residues: CASSLVIGRNYGYTF. CDR3 sequence (DNA): TGCGCCAGCAGCTTGGTGATAGGCCGCAACTATGGCTACACCTTC.

The chain carries TRBV7-2 and TRBJ1-5, with D perhaps TRBD1 (5 bases). CDR1 and CDR2 (germline): SGHTA, FQGNSA. V was pared by 3 bases and J by 6 bases, with 12 bases between. The CDR3 is 14 amino acids. This CDR3 is CASSFGGAGQPQHF. The CDR3 region has the DNA TGTGCCAGCAGCTTTGGAGGGGCAGGTCAGCCCCAGCATTTT.

This clonotype was found many times. V usage is TRBV12-3 or TRBV12-4 and J usage is TRBJ1-1, with a weak D call TRBD1 (5 bases). V was trimmed by 7 bases and J by 7 bases, leaving 16 bases between them. CDR3 length: 13 amino acids. In DNA, the CDR3 is TGTGCCAGCACTAAAACACTAGGGGATGAAGCTTTCTTT. Translating it yields CASTKTLGDEAFF.

This clonotype was found a few times. The rearrangement joins TRBV9 to TRBJ2-2; a weak D match, TRBD1 (6 bases). Between the trimmed V and J ends, which lost 3 bases and 0 bases, there was a span of 15 bases. Germline loops: CDR1 SGDLS, CDR2 YYNGEE. The CDR3 extends over 17 amino acids. The CDR3 is CASSDRRGTANTGELFF. The CDR3 nucleotides read TGTGCCAGCAGCGATCGCAGGGGTACCGCGAACACCGGGGAGCTGTTTTTT.

This rearrangement joins TRBV19 to TRBJ2-1, with D tentatively TRBD1 (5 bases). The CDR3 is 13 residues long. Germline V gene sequence: CDR1 LNHDA, CDR2 SQIVND (reference sequence). Trimming cost V 6 bases and J 3 bases, with 9 bases left between them. The CDR3 DNA is TGTGCCAGTAGGCTGACAGTCTACAATGAGCAGTTCTTC. This sequence encodes CASRLTVYNEQFF.

This chain links TRBV11-3 with TRBJ1-1, with D possibly matching TRBD1 (6 bases). CDR3 length equals 14 residues. V dropped 5 bases and J dropped 3 bases, with 13 bases sitting between them. Germline CDR1 SGHNT, CDR2 YENEEA. The CDR3 sequence is CASSQGRVYTEAFF. In DNA, the CDR3 is TGTGCCAGCAGCCAGGGGAGGGTATACACTGAAGCTTTCTTT.

The chain links TRBV7-2 to TRBJ2-1, with TRBD2 identical over 8 bases. This CDR3 spans 16 amino acids. Germline CDR1 reads SGHTA; CDR2 reads FQGNSA. Trimming took 5 bases from V and 0 from J; bases not matched to a gene: 6. The CDR3 DNA follows: TGTGCCAGCAGCAAAGGTAGCGGGGCCTCCTACAATGAGCAGTTCTTC. Amino acid sequence: CASSKGSGASYNEQFF. The full variable domain, with the rest looked up from reference TRBV7-2 and TRBJ2-1, is GAGVSQSPSNKVTEKGKDVELRCDPISGHTALYWYRQSLGQGLEFLIYFQGNSAPDKSGLPSDRFSAERTGGSVSTLTIQRTQQEDSAVYLCASSKGSGASYNEQFFGPGTRLTVL.

The CDR3 reads CASSLSPRAGGEFF. In DNA form, the CDR3 reads TGTGCCAGCAGTTTATCGCCCCGGGCGGGAGGAGAGTTCTTC. The chain couples TRBV27 to TRBJ2-1; 8 nucleotides match TRBD2. CDR3 size: 14 residues. The germline V gene has CDR1 MNHEY and CDR2 SMNVEV (reference sequence). The trim removed 0 bases at V and 14 bases at J, leaving 9 bases unmatched.

This clonotype turned up a few times. V and J are TRBV5-1 and TRBJ2-7; 9 bases agree with TRBD1. CDR1 SGHRS and CDR2 YFSETQ come from the germline V gene. This CDR3 has 15 residues. The V and J ends lost 0 bases and 6 bases, in that order; junction bases with no gene match: 7. As DNA, the CDR3 is TGCGCCAGCAGCTTGGCCCCGGGACAGGGAGCCGAGCAGTACTTC. It yields the protein CASSLAPGQGAEQYF.

This clonotype was counted at least ten times. This chain connects TRBV7-2 to TRBJ2-5; D is uncertain. CDR1 and CDR2 from the germline V gene are SGHTA and FQGNSA. The CDR3 length is 13 residues. Trimming took 2 bases from V and 5 from J, leaving 9 bases between them. CDR3 sequence reads: CASSLYLGETQYF. The CDR3 DNA sequence: TGTGCCAGCAGCTTATATCTGGGGGAGACCCAGTACTTC.